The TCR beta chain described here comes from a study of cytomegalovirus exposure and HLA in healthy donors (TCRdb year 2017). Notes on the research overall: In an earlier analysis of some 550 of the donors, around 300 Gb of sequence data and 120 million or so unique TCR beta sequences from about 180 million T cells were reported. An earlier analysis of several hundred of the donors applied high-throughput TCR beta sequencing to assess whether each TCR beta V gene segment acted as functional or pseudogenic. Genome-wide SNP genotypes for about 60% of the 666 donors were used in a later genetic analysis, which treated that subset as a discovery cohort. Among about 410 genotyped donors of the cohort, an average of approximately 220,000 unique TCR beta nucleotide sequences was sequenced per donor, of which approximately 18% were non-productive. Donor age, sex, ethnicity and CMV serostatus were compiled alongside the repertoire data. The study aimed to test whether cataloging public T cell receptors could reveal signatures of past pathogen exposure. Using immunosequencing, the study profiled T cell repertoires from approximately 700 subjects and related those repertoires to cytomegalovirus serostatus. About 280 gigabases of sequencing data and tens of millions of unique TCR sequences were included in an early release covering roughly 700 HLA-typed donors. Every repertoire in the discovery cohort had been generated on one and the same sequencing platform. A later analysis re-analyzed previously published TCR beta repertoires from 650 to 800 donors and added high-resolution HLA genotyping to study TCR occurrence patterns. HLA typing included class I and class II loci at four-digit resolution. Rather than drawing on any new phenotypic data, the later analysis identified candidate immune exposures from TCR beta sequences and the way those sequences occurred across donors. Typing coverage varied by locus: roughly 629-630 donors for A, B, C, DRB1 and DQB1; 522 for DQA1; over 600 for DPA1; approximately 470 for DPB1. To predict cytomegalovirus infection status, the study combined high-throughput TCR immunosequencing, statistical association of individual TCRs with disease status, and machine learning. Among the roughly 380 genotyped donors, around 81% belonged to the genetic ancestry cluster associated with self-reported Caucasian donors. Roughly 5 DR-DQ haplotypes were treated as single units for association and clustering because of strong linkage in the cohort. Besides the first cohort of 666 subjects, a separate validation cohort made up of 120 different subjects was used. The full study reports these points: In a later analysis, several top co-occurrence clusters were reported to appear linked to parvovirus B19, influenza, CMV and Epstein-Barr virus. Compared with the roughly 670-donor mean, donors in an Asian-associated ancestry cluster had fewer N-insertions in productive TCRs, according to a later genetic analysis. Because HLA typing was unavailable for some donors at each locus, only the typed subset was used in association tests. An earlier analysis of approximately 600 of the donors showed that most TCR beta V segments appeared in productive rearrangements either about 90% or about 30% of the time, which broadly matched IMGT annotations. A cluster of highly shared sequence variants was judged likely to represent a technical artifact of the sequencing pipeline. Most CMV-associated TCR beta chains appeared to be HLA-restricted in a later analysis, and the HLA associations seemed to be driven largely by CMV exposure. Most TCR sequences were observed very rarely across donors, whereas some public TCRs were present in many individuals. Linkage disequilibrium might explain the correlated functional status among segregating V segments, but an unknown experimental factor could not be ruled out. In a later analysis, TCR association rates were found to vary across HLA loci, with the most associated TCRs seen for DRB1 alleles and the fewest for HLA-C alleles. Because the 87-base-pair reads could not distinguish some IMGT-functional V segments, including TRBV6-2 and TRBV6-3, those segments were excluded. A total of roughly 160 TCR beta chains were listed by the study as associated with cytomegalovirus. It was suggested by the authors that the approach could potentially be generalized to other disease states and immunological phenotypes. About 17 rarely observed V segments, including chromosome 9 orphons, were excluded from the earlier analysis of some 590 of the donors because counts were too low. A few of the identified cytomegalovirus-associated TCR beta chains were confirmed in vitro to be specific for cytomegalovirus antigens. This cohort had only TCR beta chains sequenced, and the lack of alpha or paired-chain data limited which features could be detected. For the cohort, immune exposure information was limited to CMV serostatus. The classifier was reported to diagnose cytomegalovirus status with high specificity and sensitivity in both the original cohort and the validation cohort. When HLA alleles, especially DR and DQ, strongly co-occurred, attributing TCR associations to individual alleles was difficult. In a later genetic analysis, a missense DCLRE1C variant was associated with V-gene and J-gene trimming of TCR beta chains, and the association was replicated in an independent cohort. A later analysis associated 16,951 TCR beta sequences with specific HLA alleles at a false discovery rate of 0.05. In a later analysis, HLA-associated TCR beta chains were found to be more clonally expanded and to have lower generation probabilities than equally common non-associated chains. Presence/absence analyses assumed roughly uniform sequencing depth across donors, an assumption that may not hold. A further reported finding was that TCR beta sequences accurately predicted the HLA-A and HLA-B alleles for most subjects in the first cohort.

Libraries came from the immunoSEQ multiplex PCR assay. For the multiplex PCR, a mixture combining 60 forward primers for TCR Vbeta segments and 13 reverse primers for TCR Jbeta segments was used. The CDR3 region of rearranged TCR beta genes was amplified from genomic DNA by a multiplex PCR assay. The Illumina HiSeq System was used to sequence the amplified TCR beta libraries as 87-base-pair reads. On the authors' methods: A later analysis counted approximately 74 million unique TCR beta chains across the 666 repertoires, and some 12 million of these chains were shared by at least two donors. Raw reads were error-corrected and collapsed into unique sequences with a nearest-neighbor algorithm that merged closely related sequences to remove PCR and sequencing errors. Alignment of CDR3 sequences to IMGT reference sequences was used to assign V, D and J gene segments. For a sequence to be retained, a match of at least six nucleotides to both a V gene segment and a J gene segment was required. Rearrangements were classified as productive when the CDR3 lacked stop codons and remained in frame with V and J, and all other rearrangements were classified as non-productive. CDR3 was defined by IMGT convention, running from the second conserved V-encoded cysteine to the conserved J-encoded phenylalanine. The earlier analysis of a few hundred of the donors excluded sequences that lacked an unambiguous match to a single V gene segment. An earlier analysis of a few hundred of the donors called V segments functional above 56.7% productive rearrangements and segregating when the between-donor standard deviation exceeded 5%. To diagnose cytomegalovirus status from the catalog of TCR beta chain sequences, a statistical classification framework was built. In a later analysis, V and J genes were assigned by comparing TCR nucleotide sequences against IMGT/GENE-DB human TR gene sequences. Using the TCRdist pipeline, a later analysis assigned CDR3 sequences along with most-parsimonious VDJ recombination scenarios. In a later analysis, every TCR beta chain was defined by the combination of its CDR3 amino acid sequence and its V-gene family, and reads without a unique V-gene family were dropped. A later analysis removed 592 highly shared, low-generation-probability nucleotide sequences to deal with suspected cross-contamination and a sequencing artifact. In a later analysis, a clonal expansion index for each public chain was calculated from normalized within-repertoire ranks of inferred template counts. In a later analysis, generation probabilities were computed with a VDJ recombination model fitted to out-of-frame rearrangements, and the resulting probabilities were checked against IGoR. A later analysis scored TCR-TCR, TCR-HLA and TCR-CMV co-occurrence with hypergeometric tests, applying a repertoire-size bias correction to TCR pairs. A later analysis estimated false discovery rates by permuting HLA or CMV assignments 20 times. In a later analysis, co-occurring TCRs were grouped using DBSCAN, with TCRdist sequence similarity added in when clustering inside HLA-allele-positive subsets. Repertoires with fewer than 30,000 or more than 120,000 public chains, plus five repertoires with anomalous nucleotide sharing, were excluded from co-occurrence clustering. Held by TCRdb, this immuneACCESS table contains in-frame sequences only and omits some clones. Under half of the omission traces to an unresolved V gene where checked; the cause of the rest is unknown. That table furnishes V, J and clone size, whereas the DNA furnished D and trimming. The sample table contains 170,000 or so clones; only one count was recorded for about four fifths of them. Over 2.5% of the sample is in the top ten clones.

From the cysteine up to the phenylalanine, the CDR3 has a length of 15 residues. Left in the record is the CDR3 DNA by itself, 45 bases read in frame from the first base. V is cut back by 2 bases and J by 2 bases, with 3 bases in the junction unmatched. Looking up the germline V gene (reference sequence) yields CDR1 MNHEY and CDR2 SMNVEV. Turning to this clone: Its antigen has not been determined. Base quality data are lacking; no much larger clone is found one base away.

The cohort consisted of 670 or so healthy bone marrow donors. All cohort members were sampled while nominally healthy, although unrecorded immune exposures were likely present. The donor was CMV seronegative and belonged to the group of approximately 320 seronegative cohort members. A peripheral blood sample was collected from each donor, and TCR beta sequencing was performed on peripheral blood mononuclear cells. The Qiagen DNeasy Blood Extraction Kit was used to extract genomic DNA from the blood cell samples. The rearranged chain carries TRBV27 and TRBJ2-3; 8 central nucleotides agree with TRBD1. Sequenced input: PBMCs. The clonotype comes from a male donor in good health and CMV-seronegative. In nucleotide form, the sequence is TGTGCCAGCAGTTTACGACAGGGGTCCACAGATACGCAGTATTTT. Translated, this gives CASSLRQGSTDTQYF.